The clone carrying this T cell receptor beta chain turned up a few times. CDR1 is LNHDA, CDR2 SQIVND, per germline (reference sequence). The germline V and J ends were trimmed by 11 bases and 4 bases, with 20 bases remaining between them. CDR3 length: 14 amino acids. This record belongs to a study of cytomegalovirus exposure and HLA in healthy donors. The PCR was carried out with 60 Vbeta primers and 13 Jbeta primers. The table came from immunoSEQ multiplex PCR; TCRdb's copy has only in-frame clones and leaves some out. The sample holds 130,000 or so clones, 60% to 75% seen once. The sequenced sample was PBMCs. The source is a woman aged 40 to 49 in good health and CMV-seropositive. The chain joins TRBV19 to TRBJ1-2; no definite D call. The CDR3 loop is CAASNTFPPYGYTF. The CDR3 DNA sequence: TGTGCCGCATCCAACACCTTCCCCCCCTATGGCTACACCTTC.